This T cell receptor beta chain was recovered during a study of vaccination and CD4 T cells after COVID-19. To note about this clonotype: Its target is not known.

Specified treatment: approximately nine-day PBMC culture with coronavirus spike peptide pools or control peptides (ViraFEST assay). Once obtained from cultured CD4+ T cells, the DNA was sequenced using the Oncomine TCR Beta short-read assay. From the PCR reads, TCRdb called clonotypes with MiXCR, one entry per CDR3 protein. The sample carries around 20,000 distinct CDR3 sequences, 44% recorded once. The germline V and J ends were trimmed by 4 bases and 4 bases, with 19 bases remaining between them. The CDR3 length is 16 residues. CDR1 PRHDT and CDR2 FYEKMQ come from the germline V gene (reference sequence).

The chain recombines TRBV13 with TRBJ1-1, with D possibly being TRBD1 (5 bases). The receptor was derived from a human donor who had recovered from COVID-19. The specimen was CD4+ T cells from blood, cultured in vitro, collected before SARS-CoV-2 vaccination. This chain's CDR3 is CASSSPRGTRGTEAFF. The CDR3, as DNA: TGTGCCAGCAGCTCGCCCCGGGGGACTAGGGGCACTGAAGCTTTCTTT.